This T cell receptor (beta chain) was captured in a study of T cell responses to AZD1222 COVID-19 vaccine. The overall study: Pooled samples include second doses given at about 4 or 12 weeks. Whole-study results and caveats: Every sample of the repertoires postdated the peak T cell response.

Libraries were prepared by immunoSEQ multiplex PCR; TCRdb keeps only in-frame clonotypes and omits some of them. Among over 150,000 clones, 80% to 90% were seen once, and the ten largest hold 6.9%. With 3 bases removed from V and 5 bases from J, the gap between germline ends came to 8 bases. The germline CDR1 and CDR2 sequences are SNHLY and FYNNEI. This CDR3 is 13 amino acids long. Worth noting for this clone: Its antigen is currently unknown.

This specimen was peripheral blood, taken on day 0 of AZD1222 vaccination. This receptor was taken from an adult in good health. The chain joins TRBV2 to TRBJ2-1, with no clear D. The CDR3 bases are TGTGCCAGCAGTGATGCGCTCGACAATGAGCAGTTCTTC. Translation gives CASSDALDNEQFF.